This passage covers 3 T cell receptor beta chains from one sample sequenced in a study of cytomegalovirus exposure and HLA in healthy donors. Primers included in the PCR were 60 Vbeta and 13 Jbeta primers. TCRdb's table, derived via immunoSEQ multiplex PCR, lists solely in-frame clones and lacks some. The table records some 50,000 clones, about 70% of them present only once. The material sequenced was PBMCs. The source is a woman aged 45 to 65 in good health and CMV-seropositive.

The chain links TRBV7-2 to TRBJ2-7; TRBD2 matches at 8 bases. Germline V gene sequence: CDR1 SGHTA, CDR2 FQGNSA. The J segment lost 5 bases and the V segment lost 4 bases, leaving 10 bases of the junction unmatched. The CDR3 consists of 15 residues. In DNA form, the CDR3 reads TGTGCCAGCAGCTCCTCCTCTGGGACTAGGAACGAGCAGTACTTC. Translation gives CASSSSSGTRNEQYF.

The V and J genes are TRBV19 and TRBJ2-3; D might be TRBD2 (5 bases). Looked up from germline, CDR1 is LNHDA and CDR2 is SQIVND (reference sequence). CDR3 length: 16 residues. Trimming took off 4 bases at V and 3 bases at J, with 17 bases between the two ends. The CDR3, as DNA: TGTGCCAGTAGTAGGGTCTGGGAGAAAAGAACAGATACGCAGTATTTT. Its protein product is CASSRVWEKRTDTQYF.

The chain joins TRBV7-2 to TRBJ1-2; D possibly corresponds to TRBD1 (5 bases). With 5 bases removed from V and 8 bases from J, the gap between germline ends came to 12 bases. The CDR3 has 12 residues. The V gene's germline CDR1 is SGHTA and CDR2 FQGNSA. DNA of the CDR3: TGTGCCAGCAGCCTGGACATGCGGGGCTACACCTTC. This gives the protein CASSLDMRGYTF.